The 27 T cell receptor beta chains listed next were all sequenced from one sample in a study of beta chain features in type 1 diabetes (dated by TCRdb to between 2018 and 2020). Summary of the overall study and its limitations: A moderate but significant shortening of TCRB CDR3 length was observed in type 1 diabetes patients in all four CD4+ subsets.

These receptors have no identified antigens. Libraries were prepared through the immunoSEQ multiplex PCR assay. The entire isolated RNA was reverse transcribed using the High Capacity cDNA Reverse Transcription Kit, and thus expressed TCRB transcripts were sequenced. This immuneACCESS table, as held by TCRdb, lists in-frame sequences with V and J called but not all clones. Of the missing ones, under half trace to an unresolved V gene in checked studies; the others have no known cause. Recorded for this sample are 60,000 or so clones; about 47% of them occurred a single time. 2.6% of the sample rests with the top ten. Material for sequencing was Tregs from blood. The sample's cell subset or site, from its label and the paper: regulatory CD4+ T cells. The receptors derive from a woman aged 40 to 50 with type 1 diabetes.

This clone appeared a few times. V usage is TRBV29-1 and J usage is TRBJ2-5, with 8 bases fitting TRBD1. Germline CDR1 and CDR2: SQVTM and ANQGSEA. This CDR3 has 13 amino acids. V was clipped by 6 bases and J by 3 bases; unmatched bases: 6. The CDR3, as DNA: TGCAGCGTCGCCGGGACAGGCAAAGAGACCCAGTACTTC. Amino acids: CSVAGTGKETQYF.

The CDR3 region has the DNA TGTGCCAGCAGTTACTCGAGACGGCCGGGGGCGCAGTATTTT. It codes for CASSYSRRPGAQYF. This chain links TRBV6-5 with TRBJ2-3, with D maybe TRBD2 (6 bases). The CDR3 loop spans 14 amino acids. With 0 bases removed from V and 10 bases from J, the gap between germline ends came to 14 bases. Per the germline V gene, CDR1 is MNHEY and CDR2 is SVGAGI.

The V call is TRBV10-3, the J call TRBJ1-6; 8 bases match TRBD1. Germline CDR1 is ENHRY and CDR2 is SYGVKD. The V gene end was trimmed by 6 bases and the J gene end by 9 bases; junction bases not matched to a gene: 13. This CDR3 comprises 16 residues. The CDR3 DNA is TGTGCCATCAGCATCCAAAACAGGGGGTCAGGTTCACCCCTCCACTTT. Translation gives CAISIQNRGSGSPLHF.

The J gene is TRBJ1-5, the V gene TRBV28; D call uncertain. The CDR3 extends over 13 amino acids. V was pared by 2 bases and J by 3 bases, with 5 bases between. From germline, CDR1 is MDHEN and CDR2 SYDVKM. The CDR3 protein is CASSLDTNQPQHF. The CDR3 DNA is TGTGCCAGCAGTTTAGACACCAATCAGCCCCAGCATTTT.

This clone appeared once. This chain connects TRBV18 to TRBJ1-2; D remains ambiguous. V was shortened by 1 base and J by 4 bases, with 13 bases between the two germline ends. CDR1 and CDR2 from the germline V gene are KGHSH and LQKENI. This CDR3 is built from 15 residues. The CDR3 nucleotides are TGTGCCAGCTCACCACAAGAGGGCGAAGGCTATGGCTACACCTTC. Protein sequence: CASSPQEGEGYGYTF.

This clone has just one count. The chain employs TRBV19 and TRBJ1-2; D ambiguous. The CDR3 contains 12 residues. CDR1 and CDR2 (germline): LNHDA, SQIVND (reference sequence). V was shortened by 6 bases and J by 4 bases, with 9 bases between the two germline ends. The chain's CDR3 is CASRERIYGYTF. The CDR3 bases are TGTGCCAGTAGGGAGAGAATCTATGGCTACACCTTC.

The chain recombines TRBV10-3 with TRBJ1-5; TRBD1 aligns across 8 bases. This CDR3 region has 14 residues. Germline CDR1 ENHRY, CDR2 SYGVKD. The V and J ends lost 8 bases and 2 bases, in that order; junction bases with no gene match: 5. The DNA of the CDR3 is TGTGCCATCGGATCGGGACAGGGCAATCAGCCCCAGCATTTT. Translation gives CAIGSGQGNQPQHF.

This clone has a handful of counts. The chain has TRBV4-2 and TRBJ1-2, with 9 bases matching TRBD1. This CDR3 comprises 16 residues. The V segment lost 3 bases and the J segment 4 bases; nucleotides outside the gene matches: 9. Germline CDR1 and CDR2: LGHNA and YNFKEQ. CDR3: CASSQPGTGSGYGYTF. CDR3 DNA sequence: TGTGCCAGCAGCCAGCCCGGGACAGGGTCGGGCTATGGCTACACCTTC.

J is TRBJ2-1 and V is TRBV4-3; 8 positions agree with TRBD2. The CDR3 contains 17 residues. V lost 0 bases and J lost 8; bases outside the gene matches: 12. CDR1 is LGHNA, CDR2 YSLEER, per germline. CDR3 sequence (DNA): TGCGCCAGCAGCCAAGATGGTTGGCGGGGGGCCGGGGATGAGCAGTTCTTC. It codes for CASSQDGWRGAGDEQFF.

The chain has TRBV9 and TRBJ2-1; 9 bases map to TRBD1. The V gene's germline CDR1 is SGDLS and CDR2 YYNGEE. J gave up 7 bases and V 3 bases, and 11 bases lay outside the gene matches. There are 16 residues in the CDR3. The DNA for the CDR3 is TGTGCCAGCAGCGGATTGGACAGGGGCGCAGGGAATGAGCAGTTCTTC. It codes for CASSGLDRGAGNEQFF.

The V call is TRBV10-3, the J call TRBJ2-1; 11 bases agree with TRBD2. Germline V gene sequence: CDR1 ENHRY, CDR2 SYGVKD. V lost 5 bases to trimming and J lost 6 bases; unmatched junction nucleotides: 3. This CDR3 has 14 amino acids. CDR3 in amino acids: CAISKTSGINEQFF. The CDR3 coding sequence is TGTGCCATCAGTAAGACTAGCGGGATCAATGAGCAGTTCTTC.

The chain recombines TRBV7-8 with TRBJ1-2, with D possibly matching TRBD1 (6 bases). Trimming removed 4 bases at V and 6 bases at J, with 12 bases between. CDR1 and CDR2 (germline): SGHVS, FQNEAQ. CDR3 length equals 13 residues. The CDR3, as DNA: TGTGCCAGCAGCTCCGGGACATATGATGGCTACACCTTC. Translating it yields CASSSGTYDGYTF.

The rearrangement uses TRBV7-9 and TRBJ2-3; TRBD1 is a possible D gene (5 bases). Germline V gene data show CDR1 as SEHNR and CDR2 as FQNEAQ (reference sequence). This CDR3 region has 14 residues. The V gene lost 1 base and the J gene lost 1 base, with 6 bases spanning the gap. The chain's CDR3 is CASSLVRGTDTQYF. For the CDR3, the DNA is TGTGCCAGCAGCTTAGTCAGGGGCACAGATACGCAGTATTTT.

The table lists this clone with a count of one. The rearrangement uses TRBV5-1 and TRBJ2-7; 8 nucleotides align to TRBD2. The CDR3 length is 13 residues. CDR1 SGHRS and CDR2 YFSETQ come from the germline V gene. J lost 3 bases, V lost 5 bases, and 4 bases had no gene match. The CDR3 DNA sequence: TGCGCCAGCAGTCCCGGGAGGGTCTACGAGCAGTACTTC. This sequence encodes CASSPGRVYEQYF.

The rearrangement joins TRBV2 to TRBJ1-1; TRBD1 agrees at 7 bases. Trimming cost V 6 bases and J 8 bases; bases outside gene matches: 9. This CDR3 is 13 amino acids long. The germline gives CDR1 SNHLY, CDR2 FYNNEI. CDR3 sequence reads: CASRPRGAREAFF. In DNA form, the CDR3 reads TGTGCCAGCAGACCCAGGGGGGCCCGCGAAGCTTTCTTT.

This clone came up a few times. The chain is built from TRBV28 and TRBJ2-1; a weak D match, TRBD2 (5 bases). CDR1 and CDR2 from the germline V gene are MDHEN and SYDVKM. This CDR3 contains 14 residues. Trimming pared 7 bases from V and 7 bases from J, leaving 17 bases between. This CDR3 is CASTSPGERNEQFF. The DNA of the CDR3 is TGTGCCAGCACGAGCCCTGGGGAGAGGAATGAGCAGTTCTTC.

The V call is TRBV7-2, the J call TRBJ2-5; TRBD1 matches at 9 bases. Germline assignment: CDR1 SGHTA and CDR2 FQGNSA. J was trimmed by 12 bases and V by 0 bases; bases with no gene match: 2. This CDR3 contains 12 residues. The CDR3 nucleotides are TGTGCCAGCAGCTTAGCGGGACAGGGCGAGTACTTC. Translation gives CASSLAGQGEYF.

The chain is built from TRBV28 and TRBJ2-1; 7 bases agree with TRBD2. The CDR3 is made up of 12 amino acids. The trim removed 6 bases at V and 10 bases at J, leaving 6 bases unmatched. Germline assignment: CDR1 MDHEN and CDR2 SYDVKM. This chain's CDR3 is CASRPPGREQFF. In DNA, the CDR3 is TGTGCCAGCAGGCCTCCCGGGAGGGAGCAGTTCTTC.

The CDR3 is CASSPPGQGYEQYF. The CDR3 coding sequence is TGTGCCAGCAGCCCCCCGGGACAGGGCTACGAGCAGTACTTC. The rearrangement links TRBV7-9 to TRBJ2-7; 9 nucleotides match TRBD1. Germline V gene lookup returns CDR1 SEHNR and CDR2 FQNEAQ (reference sequence). The CDR3 length is 14 residues. Trimming removed 5 bases from V and 3 bases from J; junction bases left unmatched: 5.

V usage is TRBV18 and J usage is TRBJ2-5; 10 bases are shared with TRBD1. V gave up 3 bases and J gave up 5 bases; unmatched junction bases: 12. This CDR3 comprises 17 residues. Per germline, CDR1 KGHSH and CDR2 LQKENI. The CDR3 nucleotides are TGTGCCAGCTCACCTCCGGCGGGACAGGGGAACGGGGAGACCCAGTACTTC. It translates to CASSPPAGQGNGETQYF.

The chain couples TRBV7-2 to TRBJ1-6; 8 bases line up with TRBD1. CDR3 length equals 14 residues. V shed 5 bases and J 11 bases; nucleotides not matched to a gene: 8. The germline V gene encodes CDR1 SGHTA and CDR2 FQGNSA. The CDR3 here is CASSLKTGEAPLHF. The CDR3 region has the DNA TGTGCCAGCAGCCTAAAGACAGGGGAGGCACCCCTCCACTTT.

For the CDR3, the DNA is TGTGCCAGCAGCTTAGCAGAGACAAACTATGGCTACACCTTC. Translating gives CASSLAETNYGYTF. The chain links TRBV7-2 to TRBJ1-2; unclear D gene. Per the germline V gene, CDR1 is SGHTA and CDR2 is FQGNSA. V was cut by 0 bases and J by 2 bases, with 7 bases left in between. The CDR3 is 14 amino acids.

CDR3 nucleotides: TGTGCCAGCAGCTCCCTTGGAGCGGGAGATCTGGAGACCCAGTACTTC. It codes for CASSSLGAGDLETQYF. The V call is TRBV7-2, the J call TRBJ2-5; 8 nucleotides line up with TRBD2. Germline CDR1 reads SGHTA; CDR2 reads FQGNSA. The J segment lost 5 bases and the V segment lost 4 bases, leaving 12 bases of the junction unmatched. The CDR3 is 16 residues long.

This chain links TRBV20-1 with TRBJ2-1, with D unresolved. V was clipped by 4 bases and J by 4 bases, with 5 bases between them. Germline-derived CDR1 and CDR2 are DFQATT and SNEGSKA (reference sequence). The CDR3 has 11 residues. Here the CDR3 DNA reads TGCAGTGCTACCCGTTACAATGAGCAGTTCTTC. Protein sequence: CSATRYNEQFF.

This clone was counted between two and nine times. V and J are TRBV5-1 and TRBJ2-1; D is uncertain. The V gene's germline CDR1 is SGHRS and CDR2 YFSETQ. The CDR3 totals 12 residues. Trimming pared 0 bases from V and 8 bases from J, leaving 6 bases between. CDR3 protein: CASSLVEDEQFF. In DNA, the CDR3 is TGCGCCAGCAGCTTGGTCGAGGATGAGCAGTTCTTC.

The V gene is TRBV5-1, the J gene TRBJ1-2; TRBD1 is a possible D gene (6 bases). V was trimmed by 6 bases and J by 12 bases, leaving 12 bases between them. The CDR3 totals 10 residues. Germline V gene sequence: CDR1 SGHRS, CDR2 YFSETQ. The CDR3 DNA reads as TGCGCCAGCAAGGGCGACAGGCACACCTTC. Translation gives CASKGDRHTF.

This clone was found once. V is TRBV11-2 and J is TRBJ1-2; the match to TRBD1 covers 7 bases. The V gene end was trimmed by 3 bases and the J gene end by 4 bases; junction bases not matched to a gene: 8. The CDR3 has 15 amino acids. Germline loops: CDR1 SGHAT, CDR2 FQNNGV. CDR3 amino acids: CASSFAGGQPYGYTF. DNA for the CDR3: TGTGCCAGCAGCTTCGCGGGGGGACAGCCCTATGGCTACACCTTC.